This T cell receptor beta chain was sequenced in a study of cytomegalovirus exposure and HLA in healthy donors. General observations from the study: Later on, a genetic analysis was performed. It linked a missense variant in DCLRE1C with V- and J-gene trimming of TCR beta. In vitro assays verified that a few CMV-associated chains recognized CMV antigens specifically. Analysis was performed later, and it showed HLA-associated TCR beta chains to be more clonally expanded than equally common others.

It was with 60 Vbeta and 13 Jbeta primers that the PCR ran. Sequenced by immunoSEQ multiplex PCR; TCRdb stores in-frame clones only, minus some. The table records about 81,000 clones, over 70% of them present only once. Trimming left V 0 bases short and J 0 bases short, with 5 bases between. Germline V lookup: CDR1 SQVTM, CDR2 ANQGSEA. CDR3 size: 13 residues. About this clone itself: Its antigen is unidentified.

The chain carries TRBV29-1 and TRBJ1-1; D gene unclear. Specimen: PBMCs. The origin of this receptor is a man aged 45-65 years in good health and CMV-seropositive. CDR3 nucleotides: TGCAGCGTTGAAGATGAGGTGAACACTGAAGCTTTCTTT. Amino acids: CSVEDEVNTEAFF.